The clone carrying this TCR beta chain has more than one count but fewer than ten. Its cognate antigen is unknown. An Oncomine TCR Beta short-read assay was used to sequence the DNA from cultured CD4+ T cells. TCRdb processed the PCR reads anew with MiXCR; each CDR3 protein has one entry. Of 10,000 to 15,000 distinct CDR3 sequences detected, 35% to 55% appear once; the ten largest clones hold about 20%. This sample was included in a study of vaccination and CD4 T cells after COVID-19. The sample's treatment: roughly ten-day PBMC culture with coronavirus spike peptide pools or control peptides (ViraFEST assay). With 6 bases clipped from V and 5 bases from J, the junction kept 11 bases outside the gene matches. The CDR3 spans 15 residues. Germline CDR1 reads MNHEY; CDR2 reads SVGEGT.

Material: CD4+ T cells from blood, cultured in vitro, obtained before SARS-CoV-2 vaccination. The V gene is TRBV6-2 or TRBV6-3, the J gene TRBJ2-7; 9 bases are a match to TRBD2. This receptor was identified in a human donor who had recovered from COVID-19. CDR3 in DNA: TGTGCCAGCAGCTTCTCTTGGACTAGCGAACACGAGCAGTACTTC. Protein sequence: CASSFSWTSEHEQYF.